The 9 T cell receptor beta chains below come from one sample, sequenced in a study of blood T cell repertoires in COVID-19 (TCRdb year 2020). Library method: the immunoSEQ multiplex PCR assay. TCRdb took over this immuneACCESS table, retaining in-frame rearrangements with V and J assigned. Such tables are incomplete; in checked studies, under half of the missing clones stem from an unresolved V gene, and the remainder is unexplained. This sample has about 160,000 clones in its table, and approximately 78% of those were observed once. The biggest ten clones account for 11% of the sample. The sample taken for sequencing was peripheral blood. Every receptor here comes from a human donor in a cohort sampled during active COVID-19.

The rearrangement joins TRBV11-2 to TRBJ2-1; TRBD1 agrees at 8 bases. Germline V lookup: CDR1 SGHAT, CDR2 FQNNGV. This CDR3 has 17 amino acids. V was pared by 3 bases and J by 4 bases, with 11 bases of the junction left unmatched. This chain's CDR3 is CASSFRNRGTLYNEQFF. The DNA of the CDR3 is TGTGCCAGCAGCTTCAGGAACAGGGGGACGTTGTACAATGAGCAGTTCTTC.

CDR3 coding DNA: TGTGCCAGCAGCGCGGGTGGGTGGCGGGGGAAAGAAGAGACCCAGTACTTC. Its translation: CASSAGGWRGKEETQYF. This sequence joins TRBV11-3 and TRBJ2-5, with 7 bases fitting TRBD2. The CDR3 runs to 17 residues. CDR1 SGHNT and CDR2 YENEEA come from the germline V gene. The V and J ends lost 5 bases and 3 bases, in that order; junction bases with no gene match: 15.

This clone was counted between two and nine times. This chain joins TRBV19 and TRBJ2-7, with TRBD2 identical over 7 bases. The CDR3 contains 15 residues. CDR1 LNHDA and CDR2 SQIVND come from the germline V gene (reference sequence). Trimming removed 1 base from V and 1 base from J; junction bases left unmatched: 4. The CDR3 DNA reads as TGTGCCAGTAGTATAGTACCCGGGGGGTCCTACGAGCAGTACTTC. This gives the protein CASSIVPGGSYEQYF.

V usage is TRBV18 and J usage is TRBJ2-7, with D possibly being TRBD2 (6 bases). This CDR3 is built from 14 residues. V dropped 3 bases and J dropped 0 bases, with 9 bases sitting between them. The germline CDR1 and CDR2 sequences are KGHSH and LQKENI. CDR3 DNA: TGTGCCAGCTCACCGGCGGGAAGCTCCTACGAGCAGTACTTC. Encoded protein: CASSPAGSSYEQYF.

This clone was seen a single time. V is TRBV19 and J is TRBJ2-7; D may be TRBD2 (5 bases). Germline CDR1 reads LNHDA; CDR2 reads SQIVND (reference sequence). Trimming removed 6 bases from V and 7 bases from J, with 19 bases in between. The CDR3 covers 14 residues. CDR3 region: CASSPAPRRWEQYF. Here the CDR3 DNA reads TGTGCCAGTAGCCCGGCCCCAAGGAGGTGGGAGCAGTACTTC. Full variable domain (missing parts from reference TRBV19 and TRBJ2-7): DGGITQSPKYLFRKEGQNVTLSCEQNLNHDAMYWYRQDPGQGLRLIYYSQIVNDFQKGDIAEGYSVSREKKESFPLTVTSAQKNPTAFYLCASSPAPRRWEQYFGPGTRLTVT.

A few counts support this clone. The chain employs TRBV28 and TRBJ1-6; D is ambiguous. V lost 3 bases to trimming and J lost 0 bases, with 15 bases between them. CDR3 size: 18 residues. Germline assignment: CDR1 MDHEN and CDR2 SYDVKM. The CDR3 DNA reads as TGTGCCAGCAGTTTTGAGGCCAGTGGGAGCTCCTATAATTCACCCCTCCACTTT. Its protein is CASSFEASGSSYNSPLHF.

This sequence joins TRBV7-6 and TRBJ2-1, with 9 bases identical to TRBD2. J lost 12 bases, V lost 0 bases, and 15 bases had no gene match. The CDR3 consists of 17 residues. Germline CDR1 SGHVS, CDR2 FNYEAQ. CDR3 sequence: CASSLALPTSGYGGQFF. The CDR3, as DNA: TGTGCCAGCAGCTTAGCCCTACCGACTAGCGGATACGGGGGGCAGTTCTTC.

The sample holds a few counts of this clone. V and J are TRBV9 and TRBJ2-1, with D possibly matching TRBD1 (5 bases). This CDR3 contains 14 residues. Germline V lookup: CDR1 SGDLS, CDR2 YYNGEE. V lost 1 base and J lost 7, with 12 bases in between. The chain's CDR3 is CASSVYQGENEQFF. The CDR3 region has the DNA TGTGCCAGCAGCGTATACCAGGGCGAGAATGAGCAGTTCTTC.

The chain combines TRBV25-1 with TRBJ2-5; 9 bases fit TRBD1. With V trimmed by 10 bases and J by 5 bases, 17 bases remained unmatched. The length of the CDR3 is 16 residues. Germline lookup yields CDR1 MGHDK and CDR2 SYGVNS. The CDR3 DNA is TGTGCCACCACGAAAACAACAGGGGGCGTCGGCGAGACCCAGTACTTC. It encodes CATTKTTGGVGETQYF.